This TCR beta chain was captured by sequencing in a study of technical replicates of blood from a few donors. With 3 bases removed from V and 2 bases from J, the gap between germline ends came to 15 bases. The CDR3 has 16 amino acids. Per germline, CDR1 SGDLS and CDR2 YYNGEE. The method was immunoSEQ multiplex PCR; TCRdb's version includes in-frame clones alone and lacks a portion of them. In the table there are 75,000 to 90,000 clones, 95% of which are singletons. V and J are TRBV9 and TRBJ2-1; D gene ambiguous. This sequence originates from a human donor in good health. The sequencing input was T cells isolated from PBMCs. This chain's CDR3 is CASSDTRLPTYNEQFF. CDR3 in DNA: TGTGCCAGCAGCGATACCCGTCTCCCTACCTACAATGAGCAGTTCTTC.